This TCR beta chain was sequenced during a study of graft-versus-host responses after intestinal transplantation. In regard to this clone: Its matching antigen is unknown.

Points from the study as a whole: GvH clonotypes were identified within recipient marrow, with a subset emerging first in ileum or blood.

CDR1 and CDR2 from the germline V gene are MGHRA and YSYEKL. CDR3 length: 15 residues. Trimming left V 2 bases short and J 4 bases short, with 12 bases between. Measured with immunoSEQ multiplex PCR; TCRdb has only the in-frame clones, and not every one. The data show about 100,000 clones, roughly 87% seen once. V and J are TRBV4-1 and TRBJ2-1; perhaps TRBD2 as D (5 bases). This sample comprised unstimulated CD4+ T cells sorted from spleen or lymph node cells, obtained before transplant. The clonotype comes from a human donor who was the organ donor for an intestinal transplant. The CDR3 is CASSQRSGEYNEQFF. The CDR3 region has the DNA TGCGCCAGCAGCCAAAGGTCCGGGGAGTACAATGAGCAGTTCTTC.